The rows below give T cell receptor beta chains drawn from one sample of a study of control samples from healthy donors and cancer patients. Profiling relied on immunoSEQ multiplex PCR, and the TCRdb table lists in-frame clones only, not all of them. This repertoire shows roughly 160,000 clones, over 90% found once; its top ten account for just over 1%. What was sequenced was blood. The receptors originated from a woman younger than 45 in good health. CDR3s include the opening cysteine and the closing phenylalanine or tryptophan.

TRBJ1-2 TRBV19 CASRGTGGSVDGYTF
TRBJ1-5 TRBV19 CASNRRALNQPQHF
TRBJ1-6 TRBV12-3/TRBV12-4 CLKGQDNNSPLHF
TRBJ2-7 TRBV5-5 CASSLAESRRLNYEQYF
TRBJ2-2 TRBV18 CASSPVDVSGELFF
TRBJ2-1 TRBV6-5 CASCRSANEQFF
TRBJ2-3 TRBV4-1 CASSQEPATDTQYF
TRBJ2-3 TRBV5-1 CASSWTPGLAGGDTQYF
TRBJ1-1 TRBV18 CASSPKAGGGTEAFF
TRBJ1-4 TRBV3-1/TRBV3-2 CASSQPQGVLFF
TRBJ2-7 TRBV5-1 CASSLAGTGADYEQYF
TRBJ1-1 TRBV28 CASSLRVEAFF
TRBJ1-4 TRBV5-6 CASSLAGGPTTNEKLFF
TRBJ1-4 TRBV4-1 CASSRSPGGRANEKLFF
TRBJ1-4 TRBV2 CASSEGAWEKLFF
TRBJ1-1 TRBV27 CASSPKDRGQSSGTEAFF
TRBJ1-1 TRBV6-5 CASSYSVNTEAFF
TRBJ1-5 TRBV6-5 CASSLESDQPQHF
TRBJ1-1 TRBV27 CASSPHSRGLTEAFF
TRBJ2-1 TRBV19 CASSIQYYNEQFF
TRBJ2-5 TRBV5-4 CASSNGQGARETQYF
TRBJ1-3 TRBV27 CASKLQGATGNTIYF
TRBJ1-6 TRBV2 CASIVSGLNSPLHF
TRBJ2-7 TRBV6-5 CASSFQGQLLSQYF
TRBJ2-3 TRBV29-1 CSAMGLAGGSDTQYF
TRBJ1-2 TRBV25-1 CASIGRGNYGYTF
TRBJ1-4 TRBV5-6 CASSFLGKGGEKLFF
TRBJ2-7 TRBV28 CASSLGLGLADDSYEQYF
TRBJ2-5 TRBV7-6 CASSLPTGVRQETQYF
TRBJ2-1 TRBV6-6 CASSVAAYNEQFF
TRBJ2-7 TRBV2 CASSSPGGSYEQYF
TRBJ2-3 TRBV19 CASSLASSTDTQYF
TRBJ1-1 TRBV10-3 CATVGQPNTEAFF
TRBJ2-7 TRBV5-1 CASNKGLAGDEQYF
TRBJ2-1 TRBV7-8 CASSRTESKRGYEQFF
TRBJ1-4 TRBV19 CASSILTGLSNEKLFF
TRBJ1-5 TRBV4-2 CASSQDGGDGNQPQHF
TRBJ1-1 TRBV2 CASSETLGTEAFF
TRBJ1-4 TRBV6-6 CASRPDRKTTNEKLFF
TRBJ2-2 TRBV7-2 CASGRDALLFGELFF
TRBJ2-3 TRBV6-1 CASSDQTGGSTDTQYF
TRBJ1-1 TRBV27 CASSLVGGNTEAFF
TRBJ1-1 TRBV11-2 CASSLSRDREAFF
TRBJ1-5 TRBV28 CASSLSGIQPQHF
TRBJ2-1 TRBV30 CAWRGLAGGEQFF
TRBJ1-5 TRBV4-2 CASSQVQGAEVNQPQHF
TRBJ1-5 TRBV2 CASSEEQTSNQPQHF
TRBJ2-2 TRBV5-6 CASSQEPGLPTGELFF
TRBJ1-6 TRBV4-1 CASSQGGTGSDSPLHF
TRBJ1-5 TRBV4-1 CASSHTGGEGPQHF
TRBJ2-7 TRBV6-5 CASSKGLAGAYEQYF
TRBJ2-1 TRBV5-4 CASSAGGGPSYNEQFF
TRBJ2-6 TRBV9 CASSGQGSGANVLTF
TRBJ2-7 TRBV7-9 CASSPAGTAYEQYF